This T cell receptor (beta chain) comes out of a study of a mutant IDH1 vaccine in newly diagnosed glioma. Looking at the study overall: Radiotherapy alone preceded vaccination by 4-6 weeks; alternatively, vaccination started with temozolomide cycles.

Broader study findings: Immune responses induced by vaccination arose in about 93% of the patients. Top peripheral T cell clonotype shifts appeared unrelated to pseudoprogression.

Time point defined: week 23, last vaccination. Every vaccination contained 300 ug of the mutant IDH1 20-mer peptide and was paired with topical imiquimod. Turning to this clone: Its specificity is not known.

This CDR3 comprises 14 residues. The germline V and J ends were trimmed by 2 bases and 4 bases, with 9 bases remaining between them. Germline CDR1 and CDR2: SGHRS and YFSETQ. Repertoires were generated with immunoSEQ multiplex PCR, while TCRdb's copy carries only in-frame clones and drops some. The sample gives approximately 79,000 clones, 85% to 90% of which show up once; around 0.73% is in the top ten. The source material was PBMCs, sampled from a glioma patient whose treatment included an IDH1 peptide vaccine. The V and J genes are TRBV5-1 and TRBJ2-2, with D possibly TRBD1 on 6 matching bases. This receptor was identified in a woman aged 45-65 years with glioma. The CDR3 protein is CASSFWTVTGELFF. For the CDR3, the DNA is TGCGCCAGCAGCTTCTGGACAGTCACCGGGGAGCTGTTTTTT.